This T cell receptor beta chain was recorded in a study of shared clonotypes between healthy human individuals. Germline CDR1 reads MGHRA; CDR2 reads YSYEKL. V was cut by 3 bases and J by 2 bases, with 13 bases left in between. The CDR3 length is 15 residues. The input for sorted-subset replicate PCRs was approximately 210 ng DNA, tens of thousands of T cell genomes. Some clones are missing from TCRdb's copy, which holds only in-frame ones; the method was immunoSEQ multiplex PCR. The repertoire holds about 1.1 million clones, around three quarters seen once, with 0.6% to 0.75% in the top ten. Material: memory CD4+ T cells from PBMCs. Documented subset: CD45RA-negative fraction. The chain links TRBV4-1 to TRBJ1-1; weak D call: TRBD1 (6 bases). The TCR originated in a man aged 18 to 35 in good health. Some clones in this sample may be carry-over from other donors' samples. The CDR3, as DNA: TGCGCCAGCAGCCATTCCTCGACAGGTAACACTGAAGCTTTCTTT. The encoded protein is CASSHSSTGNTEAFF.